This is a list of T cell receptor beta chains from one sample in a study of T cells in Graves' hyperthyroidism and ophthalmopathy. TCRdb independently ran MiXCR on the multiplex PCR reads; one entry per CDR3 protein. Of more than 300,000 distinct CDR3 sequences in the sample, roughly 14% were seen once. Source material: blood. The receptors stem from a woman in her thirties with Graves' hyperthyroidism. CDR3s include the opening cysteine and the closing phenylalanine or tryptophan. Each record gives: V gene, clone size, J gene, D gene, CDR3 protein, CDR3 DNA. A D gene is named only where the DNA matches it firmly. Clone size is given for some rows only: seen once, a few or many times, or a class if the clone is expanded.

TRBV7-6	few	TRBJ1-5	TRBD1	CASSLGTRGTGTNQPQHF	TGTGCCAGCAGCTTAGGGACGAGGGGGACAGGGACCAATCAGCCCCAGCATTTT
TRBV28	few	TRBJ2-7	-	CASSFGRNSYEQYF	TGTGCCAGCAGTTTCGGTCGGAACTCCTACGAGCAGTACTTC
TRBV6-2/TRBV6-3	-	TRBJ2-4	TRBD1	CASSGDVRGRRRAHRYF	TGTGCCAGCAGTGGGGACGTCAGGGGGCGTCGTCGCGCCCATCGGTACTTC
TRBV20-1	-	TRBJ1-5	-	CSAPDSRNQPQHF	TGCAGTGCTCCGGACAGCCGAAATCAGCCCCAGCATTTT
TRBV4-1	-	TRBJ2-1	-	CASSPQELESINEQFF	TGCGCCAGCAGCCCCCAGGAGCTAGAAAGCATCAATGAGCAGTTCTTC
TRBV9	few	TRBJ1-2	-	CASSVQGSYGYTF	TGTGCCAGCAGCGTGCAGGGGTCCTATGGCTACACCTTC
TRBV10-2	many	TRBJ1-5	-	CASRPGVGQPQHF	TGCGCCAGCAGGCCAGGGGTTGGGCAGCCCCAGCATTTT
TRBV29-1	-	TRBJ1-3	TRBD1	CSVEEGDSIRYF	TGCAGCGTTGAAGAAGGGGACAGTATCAGATATTTT
TRBV12-3/TRBV12-4	many	TRBJ2-7	-	CASSPGSYEQYF	TGTGCCAGCAGCCCCGGCTCCTACGAGCAGTACTTC
TRBV2	many	TRBJ2-2	TRBD2	CASSPSGLVYTGELFF	TGTGCCAGCAGCCCATCGGGACTAGTATACACCGGGGAGCTGTTTTTT
TRBV7-3	many	TRBJ2-1	TRBD2	CASSSTSDNEQFF	TGTGCCAGCAGCTCTACTAGCGACAATGAGCAGTTCTTC
TRBV7-9	-	TRBJ2-1	-	CASSPDSYNEQFF	TGTGCCAGCAGCCCGGACAGTTACAATGAGCAGTTCTTC
TRBV6-5	-	TRBJ2-1	-	CASSSIEGSGANEQFF	TGTGCCAGCAGTTCGATTGAGGGAAGTGGGGCCAATGAGCAGTTCTTC
TRBV7-3	-	TRBJ1-1	-	CASSRGGSAEAFF	TGTGCCAGCAGCCGGGGGGGGTCTGCTGAAGCTTTCTTT
TRBV3-1	few	TRBJ2-4	-	CASSHGRNIQYF	TGTGCCAGCAGCCATGGCCGAAACATTCAGTACTTC
TRBV7-9	-	TRBJ2-2	-	CASSHPTTVNTGELFF	TGTGCCAGCAGCCACCCCACGACTGTGAACACCGGGGAGCTGTTTTTT
TRBV30	few	TRBJ2-3	-	CAWRAAGADTQYF	TGTGCCTGGAGAGCGGCCGGCGCAGATACGCAGTATTTT
TRBV3-1	-	TRBJ2-7	TRBD2	CASGRSGSGAPEQYF	TGTGCCAGCGGCCGTAGCGGGAGCGGAGCCCCCGAGCAGTACTTC
TRBV5-8	-	TRBJ1-5	-	CASSLSSPQHF	TGTGCCAGCAGCTTGAGTTCGCCCCAGCATTTT
TRBV25-1	-	TRBJ2-1	-	CASSEFLGSNEQFF	TGTGCCAGCAGTGAATTCTTAGGGTCCAATGAGCAGTTCTTC
TRBV20-1	few	TRBJ2-6	TRBD2	CSARDPASGISGANVLTF	TGCAGTGCTAGGGATCCAGCTAGCGGGATATCTGGGGCCAACGTCCTGACTTTC
TRBV2	many	TRBJ2-4	TRBD2	CASAPETSGGNIQYF	TGTGCCAGCGCCCCCGAAACTAGCGGAGGAAACATTCAGTACTTC
TRBV4-2	-	TRBJ1-2	-	CASSQDQAGYGYTF	TGTGCCAGCAGCCAAGATCAGGCGGGCTATGGCTACACCTTC
TRBV2	few	TRBJ1-6	-	CASSGRPSAQGRVSPLHF	TGTGCCAGCAGTGGGCGGCCCTCCGCGCAGGGCCGGGTTTCACCCCTCCACTTT
TRBV11-2	many	TRBJ2-5	TRBD1	CASSLLGQGAKETQYF	TGTGCCAGCAGCTTATTGGGACAGGGTGCGAAAGAGACCCAGTACTTC
TRBV25-1	-	TRBJ1-1	-	CASSRPGTLNTEAFF	TGTGCCAGCAGTCGCCCCGGGACCCTCAACACTGAAGCTTTCTTT
TRBV12-5	many	TRBJ1-5	TRBD1	CASGFEETGKQPQHF	TGTGCTAGTGGTTTCGAAGAGACAGGGAAGCAGCCCCAGCATTTT
TRBV19	many	TRBJ1-5	-	CASSKDSLNQPQHF	TGTGCCAGTAGTAAGGACAGTCTCAATCAGCCCCAGCATTTT
TRBV6-1	many	TRBJ2-3	-	CASSLRRGSGTDTQYF	TGTGCCAGCAGCCTAAGACGGGGGAGTGGCACAGATACGCAGTATTTT
TRBV11-2	many	TRBJ1-1	-	CASSYVGMGSYTEAFF	TGTGCCAGCAGCTATGTGGGTATGGGCAGCTACACTGAAGCTTTCTTT
TRBV12-3/TRBV12-4	many	TRBJ2-1	-	CASSLDYEQFF	TGTGCCAGCAGTTTAGACTACGAGCAGTTCTTC
TRBV4-2	many	TRBJ1-1	TRBD1	CASSRDQGVLAEAFF	TGTGCCAGCAGCCGTGATCAGGGGGTTCTGGCTGAAGCTTTCTTT
TRBV27	many	TRBJ2-1	-	CASKVQSYNEQFF	TGTGCCAGCAAGGTACAGAGCTACAATGAGCAGTTCTTC
TRBV12-3/TRBV12-4	-	TRBJ2-7	TRBD1	CASSWDRVSNEQYF	TGTGCCAGCAGTTGGGACAGGGTGTCCAACGAGCAGTACTTC
TRBV6-1	many	TRBJ2-2	TRBD1	CASSTGESGELFF	TGTGCCAGCAGCACAGGGGAGTCCGGGGAGCTGTTTTTT
TRBV20-1	-	TRBJ2-1	TRBD1	CSARGTVRFNEQFF	TGCAGTGCTAGGGGGACAGTTCGATTTAATGAGCAGTTCTTC
TRBV10-3	many	TRBJ2-7	-	CAISERGDSYEQYF	TGTGCCATCAGTGAAAGGGGGGACTCCTACGAGCAGTACTTC
TRBV28	-	TRBJ2-7	-	CASSKIWGEQYF	TGTGCCAGCAGTAAAATCTGGGGCGAGCAGTACTTC
TRBV11-2	few	TRBJ2-4	TRBD1	CASSYGTGGNIQYF	TGTGCCAGCAGCTACGGGACAGGCGGAAACATTCAGTACTTC
TRBV5-5	many	TRBJ2-5	-	CASSFGDRETQYF	TGTGCCAGCAGCTTTGGAGATCGGGAGACCCAGTACTTC
TRBV6-5	many	TRBJ2-5	-	CASSYFGGGGIETQYF	TGTGCCAGCAGTTACTTCGGAGGGGGGGGTATTGAGACCCAGTACTTC
TRBV7-9	many	TRBJ1-1	TRBD1	CASSLAAGGNTEAFF	TGTGCCAGCAGCTTAGCAGCAGGGGGGAACACTGAAGCTTTCTTT
TRBV20-1	many	TRBJ2-5	-	CSARGRELRETQYF	TGCAGTGCTAGGGGACGGGAGCTAAGGGAGACCCAGTACTTC
TRBV2	-	TRBJ1-2	-	CASSDRQVYGYTF	TGTGCCAGCAGTGATAGGCAGGTCTATGGCTACACCTTC
TRBV7-9	many	TRBJ1-6	-	CASSLTVTNSPLHF	TGTGCCAGCAGCTTAACAGTCACAAATTCACCCCTCCACTTT
TRBV7-9	few	TRBJ2-1	-	CASSFQTGHEQFF	TGTGCCAGCAGCTTCCAGACAGGCCATGAGCAGTTCTTC
TRBV20-1	many	TRBJ2-1	-	CSASLQHNEQFF	TGCAGTGCTAGTCTCCAGCACAATGAGCAGTTCTTC
TRBV14	-	TRBJ2-1	-	CASSYTTGLGVSNEQFF	TGTGCCAGCAGCTACACCACAGGGCTGGGGGTATCAAATGAGCAGTTCTTC
TRBV20-1	-	TRBJ2-4	-	CSARERRENIQYF	TGCAGTGCTAGAGAGAGGAGGGAAAACATTCAGTACTTC
TRBV28	many	TRBJ2-1	TRBD1	CASRDRDEQFF	TGTGCCAGCCGGGACAGGGATGAGCAGTTCTTC
TRBV5-1	-	TRBJ2-1	-	CASSLNSGGDNEQFF	TGCGCCAGCAGCTTGAATAGCGGAGGGGACAATGAGCAGTTCTTC
TRBV7-9	many	TRBJ2-7	-	CASSLGRGGEQYF	TGTGCCAGCAGCTTAGGCAGGGGGGGCGAGCAGTACTTC
TRBV30	-	TRBJ1-2	TRBD1	CAWERDRLSGGYTF	TGTGCCTGGGAGCGGGACAGGCTGTCCGGTGGCTACACCTTC
TRBV24-1	few	TRBJ2-7	-	CATSDGRQESYF	TGTGCCACCAGTGATGGGCGACAGGAATCTTACTTC
TRBV29-1	few	TRBJ2-2	TRBD1	CSVGGQADTGELFF	TGCAGCGTGGGTGGACAGGCGGATACCGGGGAGCTGTTTTTT